This T cell receptor (beta chain) was recorded in a study of molecular identifiers for immune sequencing clone quantification. This clonotype occurred many times. What it binds is unknown. CDR1 is SGHTA, CDR2 FQGNSA, per germline. Trimming left V 1 base short and J 3 bases short, with 14 bases between. The CDR3 has 16 amino acids. Study-level results: Naive cells had under 1% of molecules in clones above 20 RNA copies, effectors over 97%.

A single record per CDR3 protein comes from TCRdb applying MiXCR to the PCR reads. The table has under 600,000 distinct CDR3 sequences, about 25% seen once. This rearrangement joins TRBV7-2 to TRBJ2-3, with D perhaps assigned TRBD1 or TRBD2 (6 bases each). The sample consisted of naive CD8+ T cells from blood, with Jurkat cell RNA spiked in. Subset meaning: FACS-sorted CD8+CD4-CCR7+CD45RA+ naive T cells. This TCR was sampled from a human donor in good health. Some libraries in this study had Jurkat cell RNA spiked in. CDR3 sequence reads: CASSLVSGARTDTQYF. The CDR3 DNA sequence: TGTGCCAGCAGCTTAGTATCGGGGGCGAGAACAGATACGCAGTATTTT.